One T cell receptor (beta chain) is described in this entry. V shed 1 base and J 3 bases; nucleotides not matched to a gene: 15. Germline V gene data show CDR1 as KGHSH and CDR2 as LQKENI. This CDR3 contains 18 residues. TCRdb keeps only in-frame clones here, not all; method: immunoSEQ multiplex PCR. This sample has about 560,000 clones; roughly four fifths occur once, and the top ten carry approximately 12%. The sample comes from a study of shared clonotypes between healthy human individuals. The source is a woman aged 40 to 50 in good health. Some clones in this sample may be carry-over from other donors' samples. What was sequenced was PBMCs. The chain joins TRBV18 to TRBJ2-7; 7 bases map to TRBD2. The CDR3 nucleotides are TGTGCCAGCTCACCACTCCAGACTAGCCTAGCGCCAAACTACGAGCAGTACTTC. It codes for CASSPLQTSLAPNYEQYF.